This T cell receptor (beta chain) originates from a study of T cells in Graves' hyperthyroidism and ophthalmopathy. The CDR3 loop spans 20 amino acids. CDR1 is LGHDT and CDR2 is YNNKEL in the germline V gene (reference sequence). After removal of 4 bases from V and 5 bases from J, the junction contained 21 bases not matched to a gene. The CDR3 regions of TCR beta were amplified from RNA transcripts. HTBI primers drove first-round RT-PCR of the TCR CDR3. MiXCR, applied by TCRdb to the multiplex PCR reads, yields one record per CDR3 protein. The top ten clones hold 7.9% of a sample with around 300,000 distinct CDR3 sequences, 12% to 15% of them seen once. This clonotype was detected many times.

The TCR was taken from a woman between 40 and 50 years old with Graves' hyperthyroidism. The sample consisted of blood. V usage is TRBV3-1 and J usage is TRBJ2-5; 11 nucleotides match TRBD2. This CDR3 reads CASSLLPVLVAGGPYETQYF. The CDR3 DNA sequence: TGTGCCAGCAGCCTTCTCCCCGTATTGGTAGCGGGAGGGCCCTATGAGACCCAGTACTTC.